A selection of T cell receptor beta chains follows, all from one sample in a study of blood T cell repertoires in COVID-19. Measured with immunoSEQ multiplex PCR; TCRdb has only the in-frame clones, and not every one. Here the sample spans 25,000 to 30,000 clones, about 84% being singletons. The specimen sequenced was peripheral blood. These TCRs come from a woman aged 55 to 70 with acute or convalescent COVID-19. CDR3s include the opening cysteine and the closing phenylalanine or tryptophan. The D gene is left open where the match is weak. Where a row states a size, it is once, few, many or the class of an expanded clone; other rows omit it.

>TRBD1|.|TRBV24-1|TRBJ1-5
TGTGCCACCGGGGCCGGGACAGATAGCAATCAGCCCCAGCATTTT
CATGAGTDSNQPQHF
>TRBD1|few|TRBV10-3|TRBJ1-3
TGTGCCATCAGTGAGCCTAGGACAGGCCACGCTTATACGACTGGAAACACCATATATTTT
CAISEPRTGHAYTTGNTIYF
>.|.|TRBV28|TRBJ1-1
TGTGCCAGCAGTCCTACAGCCTCTACAGGATTGAACACTGAAGCTTTCTTT
CASSPTASTGLNTEAFF
>.|few|TRBV27|TRBJ1-2
TGTGCCAGCCGGTATTCGCAGACACCTAACTATGGCTACACCTTC
CASRYSQTPNYGYTF
>TRBD1|once|TRBV19|TRBJ1-2
TGTGCCAGTAGTAGATATACAGGGGGCGGATCGGACACCTTC
CASSRYTGGGSDTF
>.|.|TRBV9|TRBJ1-4
TGTGCCAGCAGCCCCCGAAGTACTTCCTATGAAAAACTGTTTTTT
CASSPRSTSYEKLFF
>.|.|TRBV24-1|TRBJ2-1
TGTGCCACCAATTCAATACAGCAGGGTAGGTCGAGCTCCTACAATGAGCAGTTCTTC
CATNSIQQGRSSSYNEQFF
>.|.|TRBV7-2|TRBJ2-6
TGTGCCAGCAGCTTAGGTCCCGGGGCTGGGGCCAACGTCCTGACTTTC
CASSLGPGAGANVLTF
>.|.|TRBV7-2|TRBJ2-7
TGTGCCAGCAGCTCCATCATTCCCTGGGAGGCCTCCTACGAGCAGTACTTC
CASSSIIPWEASYEQYF
>TRBD1|.|TRBV10-2|TRBJ1-4
TGCGCCAGCACGACAGGGTTAGGGACTAATGAAAAACTGTTTTTT
CASTTGLGTNEKLFF
>.|.|TRBV2|TRBJ1-5
TGTGCCAGCAAGAGGGATAGCAATCAGCCCCAGCATTTT
CASKRDSNQPQHF
>.|.|TRBV5-1|TRBJ2-7
TGCGCCAGCAGCTACGACTCCAGCCGAAACTACGAGCAGTACTTC
CASSYDSSRNYEQYF
>TRBD1|.|TRBV19|TRBJ1-6
TGTGCCAGTAGTTTCCGCCGGGACAGGGGAAATTCACCCCTCCACTTT
CASSFRRDRGNSPLHF
>.|once|TRBV9|TRBJ1-1
TGTGCCAGCAGCGTCCAACACCAGGAGAACACTGAAGCTTTCTTT
CASSVQHQENTEAFF
>TRBD1|.|TRBV5-1|TRBJ1-5
TGCGCCAGCAGCCCCGGGGACAGGGCTCAGCCCCAGCATTTT
CASSPGDRAQPQHF
>.|once|TRBV29-1|TRBJ1-1
TGCAGCGTTGAAGACCCTCACAGGGTAGAAGCTTTCTTT
CSVEDPHRVEAFF
>.|.|TRBV21-1|TRBJ2-5
TGTGCCAGCAGCCGGACAGGTCAAGAGACCCAGTACTTC
CASSRTGQETQYF
>.|.|TRBV7-3|TRBJ2-2
TGTGCCAGCAGTACATCCGGGACAATAAACACCGGGGAGCTGTTTTTT
CASSTSGTINTGELFF
>.|.|TRBV5-1|TRBJ1-1
TGCGCCAGCAGCTTGGAACAAAACACTGAAGCTTTCTTT
CASSLEQNTEAFF
>.|.|TRBV7-7|TRBJ2-1
TGTGCCAGCAGCTTAAATCCGGACAGCTACAATGAGCAGTTCTTC
CASSLNPDSYNEQFF
>.|.|TRBV5-5|TRBJ1-4
TGTGCCAGCAGCTTGTTTCAGGGGTCTAATGAAAAACTGTTTTTT
CASSLFQGSNEKLFF
>TRBD1|.|TRBV19|TRBJ1-6
TGTGCCAGTGGGTTGGACAGGGGAACTAATTCACCCCTCCACTTT
CASGLDRGTNSPLHF
>.|once|TRBV5-6|TRBJ1-4
TGTGCCAGCAGCTTGGCCGGGACACTCCGCACAACTAATGAAAAACTGTTTTTT
CASSLAGTLRTTNEKLFF
>.|.|TRBV5-1|TRBJ1-3
TGCGCCAGCAGCTTGAGTGGGGCGAGTGGAAACACCATATATTTT
CASSLSGASGNTIYF
>.|medium-sized|TRBV27|TRBJ1-2
TGTGCCAGCAGTTTATCTCGGGAGGGGCTCTATGGCTACACCTTC
CASSLSREGLYGYTF
>.|few|TRBV2|TRBJ1-3
TGTGCCAGCAGTGAAGGGAGGGTTGGAAACACCATATATTTT
CASSEGRVGNTIYF
>TRBD1|.|TRBV27|TRBJ1-2
TGTGCCAGCAGTTCCGGGACAGGGGGAGGTGGCTACACCTTC
CASSSGTGGGGYTF